This TCR beta chain was profiled in a study of CD8+ T cells in alopecia areata. Treatment described: oral pan-JAK inhibitor, 5-10 mg twice daily. Turning to this clone: Its antigen is not identified.

The study's findings and limits: Scalp repertoires also include resident alphabeta T cells from normal skin. A large proportion of expanded lesional clones were detected persisting in scalp and blood during tofacitinib.

RNA extraction was followed by reverse transcription into cDNA, which acted as the sequencing template. Libraries were prepared by immunoSEQ multiplex PCR; TCRdb keeps only in-frame clonotypes and omits some of them. This table holds hundreds of thousands of clones, 45% to 70% found once. V lost 4 bases and J lost 6, with 9 bases in between. The CDR3 loop spans 12 amino acids. Germline CDR1 is MNHNY and CDR2 is SVGAGI (reference sequence). The clonotype comes from a human donor with alopecia areata. The sequencing used CD4+ T cells sorted from blood, collected between weeks 51 and 54, from a patient treated with tofacitinib. V is TRBV6-6 and J is TRBJ1-1; D is possibly TRBD1 (5 bases). This CDR3 is CASSWDRAEAFF. The CDR3 bases are TGTGCCAGCAGTTGGGACCGTGCTGAAGCTTTCTTT.